A single sample is the source of the 23 T cell receptor beta chains below, sequenced in a study of T cells in Graves' hyperthyroidism and ophthalmopathy. RNA transcripts were the template for amplifying TCR beta CDR3 regions. First-round RT-PCR targeting the TCR CDR3 was performed with the HTBI primer set. TCRdb passed the multiplex PCR reads through MiXCR, listing each CDR3 protein once. Among approximately 740,000 distinct CDR3 sequences listed, 14% were seen once. Sequenced sample: blood. Every receptor here comes from a woman aged 18-30 years with Graves' hyperthyroidism.

This clonotype was counted many times. This chain uses TRBV18 with TRBJ2-7; 12 bases fit TRBD2. Trimming removed 3 bases from V and 2 bases from J; junction bases left unmatched: 8. The CDR3 consists of 17 residues. The germline V gene has CDR1 KGHSH and CDR2 LQKENI. The CDR3 region has the DNA TGTGCCAGCTCACCGCCAGCCTCTAGCGGGAGGGCCTACGAGCAGTACTTC. Its protein product is CASSPPASSGRAYEQYF.

This clonotype showed up many times. This chain links TRBV28 with TRBJ2-7; TRBD2 matches 7 bases. Germline CDR1 reads MDHEN; CDR2 reads SYDVKM. The CDR3 loop spans 14 amino acids. V lost 10 bases, J lost 4 bases, and 13 bases stayed unmatched. This CDR3 reads CAIRGDGGFYEQYF. The CDR3 nucleotides read TGTGCCATCCGGGGGGACGGAGGATTTTACGAGCAGTACTTC.

This clonotype was seen ten or more times. The rearrangement uses TRBV20-1 and TRBJ2-1; D not resolved. Per germline, CDR1 DFQATT and CDR2 SNEGSKA (reference sequence). Between the trimmed V and J ends, which lost 5 bases and 0 bases, there was a span of 11 bases. This CDR3 spans 14 amino acids. The CDR3 DNA follows: TGCAGTGCTCCCGCGCGGAGCTCCTACAATGAGCAGTTCTTC. Protein sequence: CSAPARSSYNEQFF.

This clonotype was found a few times. In DNA, the CDR3 is TGTGCCAGCAGTTTAAGCCAGGGTGGTGAGCAGTTCTTC. This gives the protein CASSLSQGGEQFF. The chain carries TRBV28 and TRBJ2-1; possible D gene TRBD1, 5 bases. The CDR3 runs 13 residues. V lost 2 bases, J lost 9 bases, and 11 bases lay in between. Germline values: CDR1 MDHEN, CDR2 SYDVKM.

The rearrangement uses TRBV20-1 and TRBJ2-3, with D perhaps matching TRBD1 (7 bases). V shed 1 base and J shed 3 bases, with 11 bases lying between them. CDR1 and CDR2 from the germline V gene are DFQATT and SNEGSKA (reference sequence). The length of the CDR3 is 14 residues. This CDR3 reads CSARGRGRTDTQYF. CDR3 coding DNA: TGCAGTGCTAGAGGCAGGGGGAGGACAGATACGCAGTATTTT.

This clonotype came up a few times. The CDR3 nucleotides are TGTGCCAGCAGTCCCGGGACAGGGTCCGGTCAGCCCCAGCATTTT. Its protein product is CASSPGTGSGQPQHF. V usage is TRBV28 and J usage is TRBJ1-5; 9 bases are a match to TRBD1. Germline trimming cut 5 bases from V and 6 bases from J; bases unmatched to any gene: 8. The germline gives CDR1 MDHEN, CDR2 SYDVKM. CDR3 length: 15 amino acids.

V is TRBV30 and J is TRBJ2-7, with 13 bases aligning to TRBD2. With 4 bases clipped from V and 7 bases from J, the junction kept 16 bases outside the gene matches. CDR1 is GTSNPN, CDR2 SVGIG, per germline (reference sequence). The CDR3 spans 17 residues. CDR3 residues: CAWNVTRTSGSREEQYF. CDR3 bases: TGTGCCTGGAATGTAACCAGGACTAGCGGGAGCAGGGAAGAGCAGTACTTC.

The sample holds many counts of this clonotype. The chain carries TRBV7-9 and TRBJ2-3, with a possible D match to TRBD1 (5 bases). The CDR3 extends over 15 amino acids. The germline gives CDR1 SEHNR, CDR2 FQNEAQ (reference sequence). V lost 6 bases, J lost 0 bases, and 13 bases lay in between. The CDR3 DNA is TGTGCCAGCAGACCCAGGGTGGTAAGCACAGATACGCAGTATTTT. It yields the protein CASRPRVVSTDTQYF.

Details on this clonotype: At one boundary the junction diverges from the germline segment, which might be a read error. J is TRBJ1-4 and V is TRBV30, with a weak D call TRBD1 (6 bases). Germline lookup yields CDR1 GTSNPN and CDR2 SVGIG (reference sequence). The CDR3 runs to 16 residues. The DNA of the CDR3 is TGTGCCTGGAGCGCAAACAGGGCTCCTTTGGGTGAAAAACTGCTTTTT. Translation gives CAWSANRAPLGEKLLF.

The J gene is TRBJ2-2, the V gene TRBV4-2, with 15 bases fitting TRBD2. Trimming removed 4 bases from V and 9 bases from J; junction bases left unmatched: 9. CDR1 and CDR2 (germline): LGHNA, YNFKEQ. This CDR3 spans 17 amino acids. The CDR3 nucleotides are TGTGCCAGCAGCCTTCTGGGACTAGCGGGAGGTGCCCGGGAGCTGTTTTTT. Protein product: CASSLLGLAGGARELFF.

This clonotype showed up just a few times. The chain recombines TRBV30 with TRBJ1-6; 7 nucleotides line up with TRBD1. The ends lost 0 bases at V and 4 bases at J; junction bases unmatched: 12. The CDR3 totals 18 residues. Germline CDR1 GTSNPN, CDR2 SVGIG (reference sequence). CDR3 sequence: CAWSVRDSSSPYNSPLHF. The CDR3 region has the DNA TGTGCCTGGAGTGTACGGGACAGCTCCTCACCATATAATTCACCCCTCCACTTT.

The J gene is TRBJ1-3, the V gene TRBV20-1; 9 positions match TRBD1. The CDR3 spans 15 residues. CDR1 and CDR2 (germline): DFQATT, SNEGSKA (reference sequence). The V segment lost 0 bases and the J segment 3 bases; nucleotides outside the gene matches: 3. The CDR3 spells CSARDWGQGGNTIYF. Here the CDR3 DNA reads TGCAGTGCTAGAGATTGGGGACAGGGTGGAAACACCATATATTTT.

The CDR3 spells CASSFAGWDGEQYF. For the CDR3, the DNA is TGTGCCAGCAGCTTCGCAGGGTGGGATGGAGAGCAGTACTTC. The chain joins TRBV11-1 to TRBJ2-7; the D gene is possibly TRBD1 (5 bases). Per germline, CDR1 SGHAT and CDR2 FQDESV (reference sequence). This CDR3 has 14 amino acids. Trimming cost V 3 bases and J 7 bases, with 16 bases left between them.

This clonotype came up a few times. Mismatch with germline at one junction end may stem from a read error. The chain has TRBV29-1 and TRBJ2-5, with a weak D call TRBD2 (6 bases). The CDR3 is 14 amino acids. From germline, CDR1 is SQVTM and CDR2 ANQGSEA. The CDR3, as DNA: TGCAGCGTCGAAGGAGGGGCAGGGAGAGAGACCCAGTACTTC. It yields the protein CSVEGGAGRETQYF. Based on the CDR3 plus reference TRBV29-1 and TRBJ2-5, the full variable domain is SAVISQKPSRDICQRGTSLTIQCQVDSQVTMMFWYRQQPGQSLTLIATANQGSEATYESGFVIDKFPISRPNLTFSTLTVSNMSPEDSSIYLCSVEGGAGRETQYFGPGTRLLVL.

This clonotype appeared many times. J is TRBJ2-5 and V is TRBV4-2; 7 bases map to TRBD1. V lost 1 base, J lost 5 bases, and 4 bases stayed unmatched. The CDR3 is 14 amino acids. CDR1 is LGHNA, CDR2 YNFKEQ, per germline. CDR3: CASSQAGQPETQYF. The CDR3 nucleotides are TGTGCCAGCAGCCAAGCGGGACAGCCCGAGACCCAGTACTTC.

This clonotype was seen repeatedly, ten times or more. For the CDR3, the DNA is TGTGCCAGCAGTGGATCCAGACAGGGGGGAGCCGAGACCCAGTACTTC. Translated: CASSGSRQGGAETQYF. This chain connects TRBV2 to TRBJ2-5; 9 positions match TRBD1. The CDR3 is 16 residues long. Looked up from germline, CDR1 is SNHLY and CDR2 is FYNNEI. After removal of 4 bases from V and 5 bases from J, the junction contained 11 bases not matched to a gene.

This clonotype showed up many times. The chain recombines TRBV20-1 with TRBJ1-5; D possibly corresponds to TRBD1 (6 bases). The CDR3 consists of 14 residues. The germline gives CDR1 DFQATT, CDR2 SNEGSKA (reference sequence). V lost 5 bases and J lost 5, with 16 bases in between. This CDR3 reads CSAEGHQRDQPQHF. The CDR3 bases are TGCAGTGCTGAGGGACACCAGCGGGATCAGCCCCAGCATTTT.

About this clonotype: This may be a read error, as it is one base from a much larger clone. The final CDR3 position lacks the conserved phenylalanine or tryptophan, pointing to a likely read error. This rearrangement joins TRBV28 to TRBJ2-7; 9 nucleotides agree with TRBD2. This CDR3 is 15 amino acids long. Germline values: CDR1 MDHEN, CDR2 SYDVKM. V lost 6 bases, J lost 1 base, and 7 bases stayed unmatched. DNA of the CDR3: TGTGCCAGCAGCAAAATAGCGGGAGAGTCCTACGAGCAGTACTCC. It yields the protein CASSKIAGESYEQYS.

A few counts support this clonotype. This sequence joins TRBV4-1 and TRBJ2-7; no clear D gene. Germline CDR1 reads MGHRA; CDR2 reads YSYEKL. V lost 0 bases and J 7 bases, leaving 7 bases between the germline ends. The CDR3 loop spans 12 amino acids. The CDR3 nucleotides are TGCGCCAGCAGCCAAGATCGCGAGGAGCAGTACTTC. Translated, it gives CASSQDREEQYF.

This clonotype was found many times. The genes are TRBV7-8 and TRBJ2-7, with TRBD2 identical over 9 bases. This CDR3 has 14 amino acids. The germline CDR1 and CDR2 sequences are SGHVS and FQNEAQ. The ends lost 3 bases at V and 3 bases at J; junction bases unmatched: 3. The CDR3 bases are TGTGCCAGCAGCTTCGCTAGCGGGATCTACGAGCAGTACTTC. This translates into CASSFASGIYEQYF.

Turning to this clonotype: Possible read error: a much larger clone is one base away. The chain is built from TRBV7-3 and TRBJ2-1; D tentatively reads TRBD1 or TRBD2 (6 bases each). Germline V gene data show CDR1 as SGHTA and CDR2 as FQGTGA. The CDR3 consists of 15 residues. The CDR3 is CASSAWRGSYSEQFF. CDR3 DNA sequence: TGTGCCAGCAGCGCCTGGAGGGGGTCCTACAGTGAGCAGTTCTTC.

About this clonotype itself: This could be a read error, since a much larger clone is one nucleotide away. The rearrangement joins TRBV20-1 to TRBJ1-5; D ambiguous. Trimming left V 5 bases short and J 7 bases short, with 9 bases between. Germline values: CDR1 DFQATT, CDR2 SNEGSKA (reference sequence). The CDR3 totals 11 residues. In nucleotides, the CDR3 is TGCAGTGCTGGATCCCACCAGCCCCAGCATTTT. This codes for CSAGSHQPQHF.

This clonotype was detected a few times. The chain combines TRBV2 with TRBJ2-2, with 10 bases that match TRBD2. The CDR3 extends over 16 amino acids. Germline CDR1 is SNHLY and CDR2 is FYNNEI. V shed 1 base, J shed 8 bases, and the junction held 7 bases outside the gene matches. Here the CDR3 DNA reads TGTGCCAGCAGTGAAGAAGCGGGAGGGCCTGGTGGGGAGCTGTTTTTT. The encoded protein is CASSEEAGGPGGELFF.